This T cell receptor (beta chain) was obtained from a study of blood T cells in healthy people across ages. Together with a sample-barcoded 5' primer, a J-beta primer mix was included in a second PCR lasting roughly 7 to 11 cycles. TCRdb independently ran MiXCR on the 5' RACE reads; one entry per CDR3 protein. Of 1.5 million or so distinct CDR3 sequences detected, 35% to 45% appear once; the ten largest clones hold 7.9%. This CDR3 has 14 residues. J was trimmed by 6 bases and V by 6 bases; bases with no gene match: 5. This sequence joins TRBV12-3 or TRBV12-4 and TRBJ2-1; 10 nucleotides align to TRBD1. The sequencing sample was made of blood. This TCR derives from a woman under 30 in good health. CDR3 in amino acids: CASRGTGVVNEQFF. The CDR3 DNA reads TGTGCCAGCAGAGGGACAGGGGTGGTCAATGAGCAGTTCTTC.